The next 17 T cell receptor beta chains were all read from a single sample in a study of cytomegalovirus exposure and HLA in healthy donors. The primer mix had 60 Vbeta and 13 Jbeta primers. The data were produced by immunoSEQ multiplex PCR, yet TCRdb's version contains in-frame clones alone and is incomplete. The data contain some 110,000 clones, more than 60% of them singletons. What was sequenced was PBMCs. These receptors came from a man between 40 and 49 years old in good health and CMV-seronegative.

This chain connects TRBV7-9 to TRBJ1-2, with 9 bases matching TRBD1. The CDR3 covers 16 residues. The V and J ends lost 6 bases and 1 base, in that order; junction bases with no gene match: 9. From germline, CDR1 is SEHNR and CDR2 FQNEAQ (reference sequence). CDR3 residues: CASRRPGQGDNYGYTF. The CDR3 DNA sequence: TGTGCCAGCAGAAGACCGGGACAGGGCGATAACTATGGCTACACCTTC.

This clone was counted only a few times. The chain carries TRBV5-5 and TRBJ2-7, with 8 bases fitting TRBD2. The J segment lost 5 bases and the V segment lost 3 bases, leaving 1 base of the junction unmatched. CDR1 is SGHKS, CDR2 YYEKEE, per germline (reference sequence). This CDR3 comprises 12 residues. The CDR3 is CASSWRGDEQYF. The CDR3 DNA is TGTGCCAGCAGCTGGCGGGGGGACGAGCAGTACTTC.

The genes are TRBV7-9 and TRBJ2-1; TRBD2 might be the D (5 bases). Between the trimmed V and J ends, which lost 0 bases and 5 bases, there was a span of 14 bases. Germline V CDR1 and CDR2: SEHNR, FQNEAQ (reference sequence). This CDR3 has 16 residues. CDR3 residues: CASSLAATAGDNEQFF. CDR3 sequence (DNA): TGTGCCAGCAGCTTAGCGGCCACGGCCGGGGACAATGAGCAGTTCTTC.

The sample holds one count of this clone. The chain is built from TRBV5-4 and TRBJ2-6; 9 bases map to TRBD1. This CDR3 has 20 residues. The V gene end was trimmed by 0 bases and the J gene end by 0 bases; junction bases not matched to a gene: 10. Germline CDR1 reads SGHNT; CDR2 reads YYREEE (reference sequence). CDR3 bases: TGTGCCAGCAGCTTGGTGGGTGTGGGACAGGGAAGCTCTGGGGCCAACGTCCTGACTTTC. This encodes CASSLVGVGQGSSGANVLTF. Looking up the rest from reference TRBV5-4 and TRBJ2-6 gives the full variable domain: ETGVTQSPTHLIKTRGQQVTLRCSSQSGHNTVSWYQQALGQGPQFIFQYYREEENGRGNFPPRFSGLQFPNYSSELNVNALELDDSALYLCASSLVGVGQGSSGANVLTFGAGSRLTVL.

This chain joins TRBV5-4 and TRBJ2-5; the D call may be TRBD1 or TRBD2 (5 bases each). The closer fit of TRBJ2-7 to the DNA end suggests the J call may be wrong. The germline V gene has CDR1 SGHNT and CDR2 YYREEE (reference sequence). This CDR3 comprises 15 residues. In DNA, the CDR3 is TGTGCCAGCAGCCCAGCCTTTGGGGGCTCCTACGAGCAGTACTTC. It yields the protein CASSPAFGGSYEQYF.

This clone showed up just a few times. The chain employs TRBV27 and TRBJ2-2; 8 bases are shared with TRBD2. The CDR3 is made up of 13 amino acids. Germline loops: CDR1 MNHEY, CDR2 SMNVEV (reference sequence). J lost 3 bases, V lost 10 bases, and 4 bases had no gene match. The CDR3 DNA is TGTGCCACCGGGGGGGGGCACACCGGGGAGCTGTTTTTT. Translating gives CATGGGHTGELFF.

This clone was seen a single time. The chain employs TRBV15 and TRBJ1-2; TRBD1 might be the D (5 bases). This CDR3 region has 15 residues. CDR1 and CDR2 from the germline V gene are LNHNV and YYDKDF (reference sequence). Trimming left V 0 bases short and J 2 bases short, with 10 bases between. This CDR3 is CATSRDIDRNYGYTF. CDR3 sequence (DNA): TGTGCCACCAGCAGAGATATCGACAGAAACTATGGCTACACCTTC.

CDR3 coding DNA: TGCAGCGTTGTTAATGAGCGGGGGGCCGTTCGAATTGAGCAGTTCTTC. Encoded protein: CSVVNERGAVRIEQFF. The chain joins TRBV29-1 to TRBJ2-1; TRBD2 matches at 9 bases. Per the germline V gene, CDR1 is SQVTM and CDR2 is ANQGSEA. This CDR3 has 16 amino acids. Trimming took 4 bases from V and 9 from J; bases not matched to a gene: 16.

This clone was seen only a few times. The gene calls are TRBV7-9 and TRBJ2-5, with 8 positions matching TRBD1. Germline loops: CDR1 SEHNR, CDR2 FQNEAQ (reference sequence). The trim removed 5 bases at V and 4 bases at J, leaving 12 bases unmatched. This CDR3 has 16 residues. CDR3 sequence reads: CASSPTVKDRGETQYF. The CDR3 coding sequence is TGTGCCAGCAGCCCCACCGTCAAAGACAGGGGAGAGACCCAGTACTTC.

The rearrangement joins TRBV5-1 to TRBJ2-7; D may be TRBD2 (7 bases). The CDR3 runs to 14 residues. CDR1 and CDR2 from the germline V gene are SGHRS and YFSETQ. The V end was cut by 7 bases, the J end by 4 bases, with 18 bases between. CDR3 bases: TGCGCCAGCGCGGGCGGGGGCGGCCGTTACGAGCAGTACTTC. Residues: CASAGGGGRYEQYF.

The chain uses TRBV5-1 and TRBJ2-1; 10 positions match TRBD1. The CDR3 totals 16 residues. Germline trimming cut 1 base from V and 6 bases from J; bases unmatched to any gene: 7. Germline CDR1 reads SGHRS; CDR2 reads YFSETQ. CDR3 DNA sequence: TGCGCCAGCAGCTTGCGAACTGGGACAGGGGCCAATGAGCAGTTCTTC. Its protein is CASSLRTGTGANEQFF.

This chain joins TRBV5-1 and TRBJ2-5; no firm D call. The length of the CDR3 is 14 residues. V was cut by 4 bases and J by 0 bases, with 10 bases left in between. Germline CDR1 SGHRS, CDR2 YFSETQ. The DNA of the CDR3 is TGCGCCAGCAGCCCAAGAGCCCACCAAGAGACCCAGTACTTC. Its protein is CASSPRAHQETQYF.

CDR3 amino acids: CATQGDREKLFF. In nucleotides, the CDR3 is TGTGCCACCCAGGGGGACCGTGAAAAACTGTTTTTT. This chain joins TRBV6-5 and TRBJ1-4; 7 bases are shared with TRBD1. Germline values: CDR1 MNHEY, CDR2 SVGAGI. V gave up 10 bases and J gave up 7 bases; unmatched junction bases: 6. There are 12 residues in the CDR3.

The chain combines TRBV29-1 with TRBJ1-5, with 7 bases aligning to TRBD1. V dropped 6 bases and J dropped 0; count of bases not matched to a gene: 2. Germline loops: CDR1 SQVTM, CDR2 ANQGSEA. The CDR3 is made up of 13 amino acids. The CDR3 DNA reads TGCAGCGTCCGGGACAGTAGCAATCAGCCCCAGCATTTT. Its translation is CSVRDSSNQPQHF.

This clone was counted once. Here the CDR3 reads CASSDLGRQGDETQYF. CDR3 DNA sequence: TGTGCCAGCAGTGACCTTGGGAGACAGGGGGACGAGACCCAGTACTTC. V usage is TRBV6-1 and J usage is TRBJ2-5; 9 bases are a match to TRBD1. The germline CDR1 and CDR2 sequences are MNHNS and SASEGT. The CDR3 spans 16 residues. The J segment lost 5 bases and the V segment lost 3 bases, leaving 10 bases of the junction unmatched.

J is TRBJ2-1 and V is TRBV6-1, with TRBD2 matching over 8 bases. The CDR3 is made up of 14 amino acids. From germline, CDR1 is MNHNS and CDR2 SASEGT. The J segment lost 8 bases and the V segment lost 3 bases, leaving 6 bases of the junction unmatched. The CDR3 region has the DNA TGTGCCAGCAGTGATGCGGGGGGCCGCCATGAGCAGTTCTTC. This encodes CASSDAGGRHEQFF.

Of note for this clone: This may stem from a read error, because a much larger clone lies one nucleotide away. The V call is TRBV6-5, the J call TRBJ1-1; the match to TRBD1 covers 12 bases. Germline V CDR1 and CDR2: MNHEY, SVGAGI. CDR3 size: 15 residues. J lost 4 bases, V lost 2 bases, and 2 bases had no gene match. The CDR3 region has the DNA TGTGCCAGCAGTTACGGGGACAGGGGGCGCACTGAAGCTTTCTTT. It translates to CASSYGDRGRTEAFF.